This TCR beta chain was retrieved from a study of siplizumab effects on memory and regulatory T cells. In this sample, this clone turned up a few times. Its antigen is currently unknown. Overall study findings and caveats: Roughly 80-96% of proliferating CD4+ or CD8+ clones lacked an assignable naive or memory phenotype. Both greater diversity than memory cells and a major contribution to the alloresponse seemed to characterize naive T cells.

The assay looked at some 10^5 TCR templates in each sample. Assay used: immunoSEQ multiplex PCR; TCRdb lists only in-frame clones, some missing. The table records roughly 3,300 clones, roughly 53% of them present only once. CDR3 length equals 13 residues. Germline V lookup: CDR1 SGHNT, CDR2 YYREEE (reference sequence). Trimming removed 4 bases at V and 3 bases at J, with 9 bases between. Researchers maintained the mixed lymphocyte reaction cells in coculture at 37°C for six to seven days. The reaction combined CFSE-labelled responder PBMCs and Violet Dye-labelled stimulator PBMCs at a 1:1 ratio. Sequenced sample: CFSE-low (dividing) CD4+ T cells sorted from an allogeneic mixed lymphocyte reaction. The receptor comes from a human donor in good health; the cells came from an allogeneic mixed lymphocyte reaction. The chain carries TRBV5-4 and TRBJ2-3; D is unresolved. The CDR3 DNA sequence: TGTGCCAGCAGCGGTGACCTTACAGATACGCAGTATTTT. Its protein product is CASSGDLTDTQYF.